The 20 T cell receptor beta chains below were found in one sample sequenced in a study of blood T cell repertoires in COVID-19. This table comes from immunoSEQ multiplex PCR, and its TCRdb copy is limited to in-frame clones, with some not included. The table has 350,000 to 400,000 clones, 90% seen once. Sequencing was performed on peripheral blood. These receptors originate from a man younger than 30 with active or convalescent COVID-19.

The chain employs TRBV28 and TRBJ2-4; the D gene is possibly TRBD1 (7 bases). V shed 10 bases and J shed 9 bases, with 19 bases lying between them. Per germline, CDR1 MDHEN and CDR2 SYDVKM. This CDR3 is 13 amino acids long. The CDR3 sequence is CATSKDRRGIQYF. CDR3 DNA: TGTGCCACTTCGAAGGACAGGCGGGGCATTCAGTACTTC.

The V and J genes are TRBV9 and TRBJ1-4, with unresolved D. V was clipped by 7 bases and J by 0 bases, with 13 bases between them. This CDR3 has 15 residues. Germline assignment: CDR1 SGDLS and CDR2 YYNGEE. CDR3 in DNA: TGTGCCAGCGCGAGGAGGGATGCAACTAATGAAAAACTGTTTTTT. Protein sequence: CASARRDATNEKLFF.

The J gene is TRBJ1-1, the V gene TRBV10-3; D gene uncertain. The CDR3 spans 14 residues. The germline CDR1 and CDR2 sequences are ENHRY and SYGVKD. Trimming shortened V by 0 bases and J by 1 base, and 6 bases separated the two germline ends. CDR3 nucleotide sequence: TGTGCCATCAGTGAGTCGTCGGGGAACACTGAAGCTTTCTTT. Translating gives CAISESSGNTEAFF.

This clone turned up a few times. The V call is TRBV4-3, the J call TRBJ1-2; 8 bases match TRBD1. The junction had 2 bases not matched to a gene; V was cut back by 0 bases and J by 2 bases. CDR3 length equals 15 residues. Germline V gene sequence: CDR1 LGHNA, CDR2 YSLEER. The DNA of the CDR3 is TGCGCCAGCAGCCAAGATTACAGGGGGAACTATGGCTACACCTTC. The encoded protein is CASSQDYRGNYGYTF.

The V call is TRBV19, the J call TRBJ1-5; 7 bases agree with TRBD1. Germline V gene sequence: CDR1 LNHDA, CDR2 SQIVND (reference sequence). There are 16 residues in the CDR3. The V segment lost 3 bases and the J segment 7 bases; nucleotides outside the gene matches: 12. The CDR3 DNA follows: TGTGCCAGTAGTATTGGGACCCGGGGACAGCAGCAGCCCCAGCATTTT. It yields the protein CASSIGTRGQQQPQHF. The full variable domain, its missing parts supplied by reference TRBV19 and TRBJ1-5, is DGGITQSPKYLFRKEGQNVTLSCEQNLNHDAMYWYRQDPGQGLRLIYYSQIVNDFQKGDIAEGYSVSREKKESFPLTVTSAQKNPTAFYLCASSIGTRGQQQPQHFGDGTRLSIL.

The rearrangement joins TRBV6-6 to TRBJ2-2; D remains ambiguous. Germline CDR1 is MNHNY and CDR2 is SVGAGI (reference sequence). Deletions cut 4 bases from V and 4 bases from J, with 10 bases between. CDR3 length: 14 residues. CDR3 DNA sequence: TGTGCCAGCAGTTTGGCCCCGGGCACCGGGGAGCTGTTTTTT. It encodes CASSLAPGTGELFF.

The V call is TRBV2, the J call TRBJ2-7, with TRBD2 matching 10 bases. This CDR3 spans 14 amino acids. Germline CDR1 is SNHLY and CDR2 is FYNNEI. Unmatched junction bases numbered 8, after V lost 5 bases and J lost 7 bases. CDR3 amino acids: CASSSSGGALEQYF. The CDR3 coding sequence is TGTGCCAGCAGTTCAAGCGGGGGGGCGCTTGAGCAGTACTTC.

The CDR3 spells CATSASRGEEKLFF. As DNA, the CDR3 is TGTGCCACCAGTGCCTCCCGGGGGGAAGAAAAACTGTTTTTT. The rearrangement links TRBV24-1 to TRBJ1-4, with a weak D call TRBD1 (5 bases). The V end lost 5 bases, the J end lost 8 bases, and 14 bases lay between the germline ends. The CDR3 consists of 14 residues. Germline-derived CDR1 and CDR2 are KGHDR and SFDVKD.

J is TRBJ1-1 and V is TRBV7-9; no firm D call. The V and J ends lost 1 base and 6 bases respectively, with 18 bases between them. CDR1 is SEHNR, CDR2 FQNEAQ, per germline (reference sequence). The CDR3 runs to 16 residues. The CDR3 loop reads CASSLVGNGRFSEAFF. As DNA, the CDR3 is TGTGCCAGCAGCTTAGTAGGAAACGGCAGGTTCTCTGAAGCTTTCTTT.

V and J are TRBV24-1 and TRBJ1-5; D is unclear. The V and J ends lost 9 bases and 2 bases respectively, with 10 bases between them. The germline CDR1 and CDR2 sequences are KGHDR and SFDVKD. The CDR3 is 13 amino acids. The CDR3 bases are TGTGCCACCGCTGGGAGTGGCAATCAGCCCCAGCATTTT. This gives the protein CATAGSGNQPQHF.

V gene TRBV5-1 combines with J gene TRBJ2-7; 8 bases line up with TRBD1. There are 18 residues in the CDR3. Trimming at V came to 0 bases and at J to 5 bases, leaving 16 bases not matched to a gene. CDR1 and CDR2 (germline): SGHRS, YFSETQ. The DNA for the CDR3 is TGCGCCAGCAGCTTGGCCTTGGACAGGGTAAAACTGGTTGACGAGCAGTACTTC. This sequence encodes CASSLALDRVKLVDEQYF. Filled out from reference TRBV5-1 and TRBJ2-7, the complete variable domain reads KAGVTQTPRYLIKTRGQQVTLSCSPISGHRSVSWYQQTPGQGLQFLFEYFSETQRNKGNFPGRFSGRQFSNSRSEMNVSTLELGDSALYLCASSLALDRVKLVDEQYFGPGTRLTVT.

The gene calls are TRBV7-9 and TRBJ2-7, with D perhaps matching TRBD2 (5 bases). Trimming stripped 4 bases from V and 3 bases from J, with 16 bases between. The CDR3 spans 15 residues. Germline V gene lookup returns CDR1 SEHNR and CDR2 FQNEAQ (reference sequence). This CDR3 is CASSSGEKGFYEQYF. The CDR3 DNA is TGTGCCAGCAGCTCCGGGGAGAAAGGGTTCTACGAGCAGTACTTC.

This clone was counted at least ten times. CDR3 region: CASSQDRPSRNEQYF. CDR3 coding DNA: TGTGCCAGCAGCCAAGATCGCCCTAGCCGCAACGAGCAGTACTTC. V gene TRBV3-1 (or the pseudogene TRBV3-2) combines with J gene TRBJ2-7; D is possibly TRBD2 (5 bases). V lost 0 bases, J lost 5 bases, and 14 bases lay in between. This CDR3 spans 15 amino acids. CDR1 LGHDT and CDR2 YNNKEL come from the germline V gene (reference sequence).

The chain uses TRBV7-3 and TRBJ2-2; the match to TRBD1 covers 8 bases. The CDR3 contains 16 residues. Germline V gives CDR1 SGHTA, CDR2 FQGTGA. V lost 3 bases and J lost 3; bases outside the gene matches: 6. The CDR3 loop is CASSFTGGMDTGELFF. The DNA for the CDR3 is TGTGCCAGCAGCTTTACAGGGGGAATGGACACCGGGGAGCTGTTTTTT. The full variable domain, rest sourced from reference TRBV7-3 and TRBJ2-2, is GAGVSQTPSNKVTEKGKYVELRCDPISGHTALYWYRQSLGQGPEFLIYFQGTGAADDSGLPNDRFFAVRPEGSVSTLKIQRTERGDSAVYLCASSFTGGMDTGELFFGEGSRLTVL.

The rearrangement links TRBV7-2 to TRBJ2-7; 10 bases align to TRBD2. After removal of 3 bases from V and 5 bases from J, the junction contained 10 bases not matched to a gene. The CDR3 sequence is 16 residues long. In germline, CDR1 is SGHTA, CDR2 FQGNSA. DNA of the CDR3: TGTGCCAGCAGCTTCGGACTAGCGGTCCCCCCCCACGAGCAGTACTTC. It is translated as CASSFGLAVPPHEQYF.

This clone has a handful of counts. CDR3 loop: CASSSAGTGVRNTEAFF. DNA of the CDR3: TGTGCCAGCAGTTCGGCCGGGACAGGGGTGAGGAACACTGAAGCTTTCTTT. The chain links TRBV28 to TRBJ1-1, with 10 bases lining up with TRBD1. CDR1 is MDHEN and CDR2 is SYDVKM in the germline V gene. After removal of 4 bases from V and 1 base from J, the junction contained 9 bases not matched to a gene. The CDR3 covers 17 residues.

The rearrangement uses TRBV11-3 and TRBJ2-7; TRBD2 is a possible D gene (5 bases). CDR3 length: 13 residues. Trimming took off 3 bases at V and 1 base at J, with 7 bases between the two ends. Germline-derived CDR1 and CDR2 are SGHNT and YENEEA. CDR3 in DNA: TGTGCCAGCAGCTTGGAGGAGTCCTACGAGCAGTACTTC. Translation: CASSLEESYEQYF.

This chain uses TRBV28 with TRBJ2-4, with D perhaps TRBD2 (7 bases). The V and J ends lost 2 bases and 3 bases respectively, with 8 bases between them. This CDR3 has 14 amino acids. Per germline, CDR1 MDHEN and CDR2 SYDVKM. The CDR3 sequence is CASSLRGGKNIQYF. The CDR3, as DNA: TGTGCCAGCAGTTTAAGGGGGGGCAAAAACATTCAGTACTTC.

This chain connects TRBV19 to TRBJ1-1; D gene uncertain. V lost 8 bases and J lost 1, with 20 bases in between. Germline CDR1 reads LNHDA; CDR2 reads SQIVND (reference sequence). This CDR3 has 16 amino acids. This CDR3 is CASRVPGTRANTEAFF. In DNA, the CDR3 is TGTGCCAGTCGAGTCCCCGGAACTAGGGCGAACACTGAAGCTTTCTTT. The whole variable domain, filled in from reference TRBV19 and TRBJ1-1, reads DGGITQSPKYLFRKEGQNVTLSCEQNLNHDAMYWYRQDPGQGLRLIYYSQIVNDFQKGDIAEGYSVSREKKESFPLTVTSAQKNPTAFYLCASRVPGTRANTEAFFGQGTRLTVV.

This chain uses TRBV12-3 or TRBV12-4 with TRBJ2-1; a possible D gene is TRBD1 (6 bases). V was pared by 5 bases and J by 8 bases, with 10 bases between. The CDR3 is 12 residues long. This chain's CDR3 is CASSPTGDEQFF. The CDR3 region has the DNA TGTGCCAGCAGTCCGACAGGCGATGAGCAGTTCTTC.